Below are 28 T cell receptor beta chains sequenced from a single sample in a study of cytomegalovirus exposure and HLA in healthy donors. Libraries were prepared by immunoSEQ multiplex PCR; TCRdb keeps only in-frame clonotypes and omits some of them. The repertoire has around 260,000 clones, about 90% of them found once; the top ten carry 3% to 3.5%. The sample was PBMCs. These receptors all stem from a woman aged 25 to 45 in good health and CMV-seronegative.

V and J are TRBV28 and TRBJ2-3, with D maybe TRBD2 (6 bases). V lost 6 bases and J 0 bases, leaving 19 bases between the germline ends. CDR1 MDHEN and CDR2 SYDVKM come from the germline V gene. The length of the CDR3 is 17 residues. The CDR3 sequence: CASSITRASASTDTQYF. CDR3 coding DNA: TGTGCCAGCAGCATTACTCGGGCTAGCGCCAGCACAGATACGCAGTATTTT.

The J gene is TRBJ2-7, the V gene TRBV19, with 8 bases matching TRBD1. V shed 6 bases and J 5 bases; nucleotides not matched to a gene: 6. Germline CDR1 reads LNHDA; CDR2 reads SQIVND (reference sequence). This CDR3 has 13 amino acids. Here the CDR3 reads CASSGDRGDEQYF. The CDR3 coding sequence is TGTGCCAGTAGCGGAGACAGGGGTGACGAGCAGTACTTC.

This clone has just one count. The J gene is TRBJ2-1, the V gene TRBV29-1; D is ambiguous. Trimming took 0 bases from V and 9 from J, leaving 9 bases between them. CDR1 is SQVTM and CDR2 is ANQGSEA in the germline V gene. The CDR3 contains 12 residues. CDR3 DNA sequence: TGCAGCGTTGAAGAATCATGGGGTGAGCAGTTCTTC. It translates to CSVEESWGEQFF.

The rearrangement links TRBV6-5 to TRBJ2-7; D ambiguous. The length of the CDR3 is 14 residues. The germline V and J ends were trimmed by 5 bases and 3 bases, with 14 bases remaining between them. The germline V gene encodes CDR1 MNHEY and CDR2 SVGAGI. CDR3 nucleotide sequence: TGTGCCAGCAGTCAACGTGGGCGGATCTACGAGCAGTACTTC. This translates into CASSQRGRIYEQYF.

The chain's CDR3 is CASRVLGSYEQYF. As DNA, the CDR3 is TGTGCCAGCAGAGTACTGGGGTCCTACGAGCAGTACTTC. The rearrangement links TRBV5-6 to TRBJ2-7; D is unclear. Trimming took 5 bases from V and 1 from J, leaving 10 bases between them. This CDR3 is built from 13 residues. The germline V gene encodes CDR1 SGHDT and CDR2 YYEEEE.

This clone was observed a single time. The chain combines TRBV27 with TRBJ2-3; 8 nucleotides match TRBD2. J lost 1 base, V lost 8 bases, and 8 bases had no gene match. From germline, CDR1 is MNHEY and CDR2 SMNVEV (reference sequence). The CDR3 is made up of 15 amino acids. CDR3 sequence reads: CASVVAAGGTDTQYF. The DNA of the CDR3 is TGTGCCAGCGTCGTAGCAGCGGGAGGCACAGATACGCAGTATTTT.

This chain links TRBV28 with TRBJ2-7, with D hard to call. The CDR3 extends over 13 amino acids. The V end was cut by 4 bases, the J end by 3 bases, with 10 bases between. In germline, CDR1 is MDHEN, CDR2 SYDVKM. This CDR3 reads CASSSQSHYEQYF. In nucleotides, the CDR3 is TGTGCCAGCAGTTCCCAATCCCACTACGAGCAGTACTTC.

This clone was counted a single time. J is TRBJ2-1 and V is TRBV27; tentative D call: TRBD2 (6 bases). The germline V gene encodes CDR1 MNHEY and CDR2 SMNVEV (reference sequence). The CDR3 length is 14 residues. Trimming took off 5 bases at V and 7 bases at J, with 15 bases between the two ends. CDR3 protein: CASSRPPLANEQFF. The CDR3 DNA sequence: TGTGCCAGCAGTCGGCCCCCTCTAGCGAATGAGCAGTTCTTC.

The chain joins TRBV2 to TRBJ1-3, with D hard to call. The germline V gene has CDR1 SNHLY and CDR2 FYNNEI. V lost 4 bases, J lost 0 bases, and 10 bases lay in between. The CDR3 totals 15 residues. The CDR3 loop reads CASSGMTASGNTIYF. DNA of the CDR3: TGTGCCAGCAGTGGAATGACGGCCTCTGGAAACACCATATATTTT.

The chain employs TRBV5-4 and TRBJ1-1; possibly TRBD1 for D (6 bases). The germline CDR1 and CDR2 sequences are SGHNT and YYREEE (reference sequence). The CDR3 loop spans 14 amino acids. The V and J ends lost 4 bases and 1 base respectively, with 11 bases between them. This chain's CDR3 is CASSVRTANTEAFF. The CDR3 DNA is TGTGCCAGCAGCGTACGGACAGCGAACACTGAAGCTTTCTTT.

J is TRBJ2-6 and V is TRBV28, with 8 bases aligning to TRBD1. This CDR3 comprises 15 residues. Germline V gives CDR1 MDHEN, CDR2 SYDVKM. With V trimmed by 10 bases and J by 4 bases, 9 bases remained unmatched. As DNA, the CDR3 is TGTGCCACCGCCGGACAGGGATCAGGGGCCAACGTCCTGACTTTC. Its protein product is CATAGQGSGANVLTF.

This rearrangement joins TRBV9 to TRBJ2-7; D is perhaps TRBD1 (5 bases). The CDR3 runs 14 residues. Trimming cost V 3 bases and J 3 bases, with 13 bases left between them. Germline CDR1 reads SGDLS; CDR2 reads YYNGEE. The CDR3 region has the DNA TGTGCCAGCAGCGCCTCAGGGTCCGACTACGAGCAGTACTTC. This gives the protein CASSASGSDYEQYF.

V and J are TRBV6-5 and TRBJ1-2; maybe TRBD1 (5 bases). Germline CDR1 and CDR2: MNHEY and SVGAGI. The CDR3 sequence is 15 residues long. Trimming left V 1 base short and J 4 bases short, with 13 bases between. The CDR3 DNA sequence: TGTGCCAGCAGTTACTATCCCAGGGCTGGCTATGGCTACACCTTC. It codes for CASSYYPRAGYGYTF.

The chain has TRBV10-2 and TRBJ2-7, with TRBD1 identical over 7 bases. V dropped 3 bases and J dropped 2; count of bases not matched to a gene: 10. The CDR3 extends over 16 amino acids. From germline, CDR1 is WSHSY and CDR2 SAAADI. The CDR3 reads CASSDPGGIGAYEQYF. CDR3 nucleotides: TGCGCCAGCAGTGACCCAGGGGGAATCGGGGCCTACGAGCAGTACTTC.

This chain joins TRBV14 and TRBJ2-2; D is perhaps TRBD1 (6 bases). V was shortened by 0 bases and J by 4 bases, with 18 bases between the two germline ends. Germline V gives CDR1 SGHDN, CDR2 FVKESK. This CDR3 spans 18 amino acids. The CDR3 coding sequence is TGTGCCAGCAGCCAAGAGTTAGGAACAGGGCTCCCCACCGGGGAGCTGTTTTTT. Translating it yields CASSQELGTGLPTGELFF.

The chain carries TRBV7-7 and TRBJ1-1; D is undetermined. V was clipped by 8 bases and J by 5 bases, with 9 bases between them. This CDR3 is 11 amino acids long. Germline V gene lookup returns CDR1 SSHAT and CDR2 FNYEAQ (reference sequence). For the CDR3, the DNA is TGTGCCAGCCTTTCGGCGACTGAAGCTTTCTTT. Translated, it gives CASLSATEAFF.

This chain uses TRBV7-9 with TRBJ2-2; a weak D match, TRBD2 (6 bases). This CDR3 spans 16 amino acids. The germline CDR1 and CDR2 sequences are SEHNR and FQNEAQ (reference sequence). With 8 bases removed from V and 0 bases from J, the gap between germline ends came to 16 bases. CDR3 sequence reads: CASDAYRLANTGELFF. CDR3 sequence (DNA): TGTGCCAGCGACGCATACAGACTAGCGAACACCGGGGAGCTGTTTTTT.

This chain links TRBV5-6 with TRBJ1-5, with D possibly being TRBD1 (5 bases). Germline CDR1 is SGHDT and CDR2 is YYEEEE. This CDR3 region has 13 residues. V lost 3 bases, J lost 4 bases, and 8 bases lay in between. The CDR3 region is CASSWGGNQPQHF. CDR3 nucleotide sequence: TGTGCCAGCAGCTGGGGGGGTAATCAGCCCCAGCATTTT.

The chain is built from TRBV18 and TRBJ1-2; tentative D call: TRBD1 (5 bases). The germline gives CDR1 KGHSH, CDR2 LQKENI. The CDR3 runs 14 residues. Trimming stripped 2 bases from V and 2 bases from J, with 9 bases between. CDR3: CASSPTGPNYGYTF. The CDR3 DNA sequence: TGTGCCAGCTCACCAACAGGACCCAACTATGGCTACACCTTC.

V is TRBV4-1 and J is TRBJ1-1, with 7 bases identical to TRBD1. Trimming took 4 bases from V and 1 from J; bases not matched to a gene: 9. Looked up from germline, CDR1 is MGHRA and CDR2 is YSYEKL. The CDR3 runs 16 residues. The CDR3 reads CASSPNGRGKNTEAFF. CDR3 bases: TGCGCCAGCAGCCCTAATGGCAGGGGGAAGAACACTGAAGCTTTCTTT.

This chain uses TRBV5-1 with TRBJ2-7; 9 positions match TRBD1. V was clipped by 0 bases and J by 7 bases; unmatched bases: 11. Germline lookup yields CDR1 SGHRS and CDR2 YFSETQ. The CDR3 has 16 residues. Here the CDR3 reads CASSLEQGAELGEQYF. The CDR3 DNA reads TGCGCCAGCAGCTTGGAACAGGGGGCCGAACTGGGGGAGCAGTACTTC.

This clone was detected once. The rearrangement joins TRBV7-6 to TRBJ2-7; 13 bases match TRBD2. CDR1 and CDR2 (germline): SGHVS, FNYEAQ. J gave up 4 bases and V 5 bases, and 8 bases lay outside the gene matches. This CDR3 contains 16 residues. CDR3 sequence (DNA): TGTGCCAGCAGCACCCGGACTAGCGGGAGCCTTTACGAGCAGTACTTC. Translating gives CASSTRTSGSLYEQYF. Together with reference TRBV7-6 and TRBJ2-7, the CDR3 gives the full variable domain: GAGVSQSPRYKVTKRGQDVALRCDPISGHVSLYWYRQALGQGPEFLTYFNYEAQQDKSGLPNDRFSAERPEGSISTLTIQRTEQRDSAMYRCASSTRTSGSLYEQYFGPGTRLTVT.

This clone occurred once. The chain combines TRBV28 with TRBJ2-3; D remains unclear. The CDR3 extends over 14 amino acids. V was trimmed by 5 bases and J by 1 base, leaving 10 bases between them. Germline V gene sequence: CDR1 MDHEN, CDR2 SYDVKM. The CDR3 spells CASSLPVGTDTQYF. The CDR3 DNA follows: TGTGCCAGCAGTCTCCCCGTTGGCACAGATACGCAGTATTTT.

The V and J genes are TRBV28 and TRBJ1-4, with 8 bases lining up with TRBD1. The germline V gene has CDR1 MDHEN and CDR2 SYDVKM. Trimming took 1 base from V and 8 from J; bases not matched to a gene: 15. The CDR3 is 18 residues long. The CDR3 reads CASSLLGQGAGGREKLFF. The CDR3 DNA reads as TGTGCCAGCAGTTTATTAGGGCAGGGGGCGGGAGGTAGGGAAAAACTGTTTTTT.

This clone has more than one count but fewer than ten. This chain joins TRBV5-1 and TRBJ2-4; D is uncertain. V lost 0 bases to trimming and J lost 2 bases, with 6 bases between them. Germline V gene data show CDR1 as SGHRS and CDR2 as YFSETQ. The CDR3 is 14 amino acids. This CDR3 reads CASSLEGTKNIQYF. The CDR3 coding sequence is TGCGCCAGCAGCTTGGAGGGAACCAAAAACATTCAGTACTTC. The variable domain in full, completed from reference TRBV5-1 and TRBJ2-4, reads KAGVTQTPRYLIKTRGQQVTLSCSPISGHRSVSWYQQTPGQGLQFLFEYFSETQRNKGNFPGRFSGRQFSNSRSEMNVSTLELGDSALYLCASSLEGTKNIQYFGAGTRLSVL.

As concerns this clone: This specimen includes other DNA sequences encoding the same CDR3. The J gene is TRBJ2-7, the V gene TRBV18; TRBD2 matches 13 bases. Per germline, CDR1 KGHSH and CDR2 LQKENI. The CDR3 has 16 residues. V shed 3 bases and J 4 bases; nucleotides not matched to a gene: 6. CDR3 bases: TGTGCCAGCTCACCCCGGACTAGCGGGAGTTCATACGAGCAGTACTTC. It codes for CASSPRTSGSSYEQYF.

The CDR3 coding sequence is TGTGCCAGCAGCGGCCTTAGTGACGAGCAGTACTTC. Translation gives CASSGLSDEQYF. The chain recombines TRBV5-4 with TRBJ2-7, with no clear D. The V end was cut by 4 bases, the J end by 5 bases, with 10 bases between. This CDR3 has 12 amino acids. Germline lookup yields CDR1 SGHNT and CDR2 YYREEE (reference sequence).

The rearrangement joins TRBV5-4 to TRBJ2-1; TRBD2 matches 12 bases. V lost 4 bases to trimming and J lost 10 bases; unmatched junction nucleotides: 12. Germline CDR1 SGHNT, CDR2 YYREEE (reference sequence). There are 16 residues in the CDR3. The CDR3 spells CASSMGTATSGSEQFF. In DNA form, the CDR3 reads TGTGCCAGCAGCATGGGGACGGCGACTAGCGGGAGCGAGCAGTTCTTC. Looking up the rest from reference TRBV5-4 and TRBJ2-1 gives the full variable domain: ETGVTQSPTHLIKTRGQQVTLRCSSQSGHNTVSWYQQALGQGPQFIFQYYREEENGRGNFPPRFSGLQFPNYSSELNVNALELDDSALYLCASSMGTATSGSEQFFGPGTRLTVL.